The present entry profiles one TCR beta chain with its context. The sample carries other DNA sequences with the same CDR3. Generated by immunoSEQ multiplex PCR, the TCRdb table keeps only in-frame clones and is missing some. Of 300,000 or so clones listed, about 86% were seen once; the top ten hold around 4%. The data belong to a study of blood T cell repertoires in COVID-19. CDR1 MDHEN and CDR2 SYDVKM come from the germline V gene. J gave up 0 bases and V 3 bases, and 4 bases lay outside the gene matches. This CDR3 has 16 residues. Input material: PBMCs or T cells enriched from blood (not recorded which). The TCR sequence derives from a middle-aged woman with acute COVID-19. The chain carries TRBV28 and TRBJ2-4, with 8 positions matching TRBD1. The CDR3 coding sequence is TGTGCCAGCAGTTTGACAGGGGCGCTAGCCAAAAACATTCAGTACTTC. Translation: CASSLTGALAKNIQYF.